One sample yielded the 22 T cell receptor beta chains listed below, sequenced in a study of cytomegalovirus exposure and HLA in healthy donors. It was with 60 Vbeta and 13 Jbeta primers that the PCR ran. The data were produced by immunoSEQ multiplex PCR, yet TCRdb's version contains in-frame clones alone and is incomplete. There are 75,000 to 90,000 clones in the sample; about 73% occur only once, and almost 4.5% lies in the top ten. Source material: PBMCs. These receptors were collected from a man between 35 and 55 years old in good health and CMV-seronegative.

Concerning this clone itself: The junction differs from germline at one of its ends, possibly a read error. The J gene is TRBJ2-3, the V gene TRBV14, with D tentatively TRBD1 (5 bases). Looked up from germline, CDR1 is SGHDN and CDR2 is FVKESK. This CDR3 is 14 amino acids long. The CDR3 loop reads CASSQPQGTDTQYF. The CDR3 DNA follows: TGTGCCAGCAGCCAACCGCAGGGCACCGATACGCAGTATTTT.

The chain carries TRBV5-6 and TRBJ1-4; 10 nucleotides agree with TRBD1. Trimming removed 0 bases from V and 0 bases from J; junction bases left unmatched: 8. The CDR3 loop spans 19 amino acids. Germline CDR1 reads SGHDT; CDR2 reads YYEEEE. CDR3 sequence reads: CASSLVGTGAEATNEKLFF. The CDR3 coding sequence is TGTGCCAGCAGCTTGGTGGGGACAGGGGCTGAAGCAACTAATGAAAAACTGTTTTTT.

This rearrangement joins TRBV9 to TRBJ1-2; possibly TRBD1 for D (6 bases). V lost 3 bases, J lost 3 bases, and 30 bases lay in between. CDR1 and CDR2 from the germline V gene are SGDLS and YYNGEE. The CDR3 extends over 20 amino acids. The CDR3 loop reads CASSGEGEAWTLSPDYGYTF. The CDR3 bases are TGTGCCAGCAGCGGGGAGGGGGAGGCCTGGACCCTATCACCTGACTATGGCTACACCTTC.

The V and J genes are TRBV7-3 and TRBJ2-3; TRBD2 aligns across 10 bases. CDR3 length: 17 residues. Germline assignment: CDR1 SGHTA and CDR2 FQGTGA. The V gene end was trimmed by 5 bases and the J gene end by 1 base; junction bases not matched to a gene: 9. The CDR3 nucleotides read TGTGCCAGCAGCCCAAGCGGGAGGGCCATGGGCACAGATACGCAGTATTTT. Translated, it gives CASSPSGRAMGTDTQYF.

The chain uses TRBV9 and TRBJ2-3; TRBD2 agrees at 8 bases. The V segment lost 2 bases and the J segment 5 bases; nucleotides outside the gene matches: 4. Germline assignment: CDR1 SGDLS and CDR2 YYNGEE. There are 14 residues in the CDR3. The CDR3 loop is CASSVSGTIDTQYF. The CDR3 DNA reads TGTGCCAGCAGCGTTAGCGGGACTATAGATACGCAGTATTTT.

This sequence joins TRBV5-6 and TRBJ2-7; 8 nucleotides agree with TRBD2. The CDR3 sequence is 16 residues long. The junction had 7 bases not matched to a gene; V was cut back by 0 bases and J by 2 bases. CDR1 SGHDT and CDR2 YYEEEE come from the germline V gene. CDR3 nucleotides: TGTGCCAGCAGCTTGGAGGGTACGGGAGGGCCCTACGAGCAGTACTTC. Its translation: CASSLEGTGGPYEQYF.

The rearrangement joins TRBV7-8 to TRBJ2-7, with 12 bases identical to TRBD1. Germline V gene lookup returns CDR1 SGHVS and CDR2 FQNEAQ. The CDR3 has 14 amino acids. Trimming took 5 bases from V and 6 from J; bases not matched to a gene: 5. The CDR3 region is CASSPGTGGTEQYF. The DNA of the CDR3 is TGTGCCAGCAGCCCCGGGACAGGGGGCACCGAGCAGTACTTC.

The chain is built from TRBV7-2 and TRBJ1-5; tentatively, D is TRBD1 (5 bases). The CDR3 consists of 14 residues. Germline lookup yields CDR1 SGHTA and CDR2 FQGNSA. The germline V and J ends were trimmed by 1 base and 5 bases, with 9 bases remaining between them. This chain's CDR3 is CASSLGGVYQPQHF. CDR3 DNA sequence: TGTGCCAGCAGCTTAGGGGGCGTGTATCAGCCCCAGCATTTT.

CDR3 region: CASSLGAGGRETQYF. Here the CDR3 DNA reads TGTGCCAGCAGCTTAGGAGCGGGAGGGCGGGAGACCCAGTACTTC. This chain connects TRBV7-2 to TRBJ2-5, with TRBD2 identical over 10 bases. CDR1 is SGHTA, CDR2 FQGNSA, per germline. The CDR3 is 15 residues long. Trimming cost V 1 base and J 5 bases; bases outside gene matches: 4.

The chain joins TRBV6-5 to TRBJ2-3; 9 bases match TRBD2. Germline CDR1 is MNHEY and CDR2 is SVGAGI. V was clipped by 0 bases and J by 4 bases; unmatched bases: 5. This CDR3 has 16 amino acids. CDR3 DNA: TGTGCCAGCAGTTACTCCGGGGCGGGAGGGGCAGATACGCAGTATTTT. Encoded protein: CASSYSGAGGADTQYF.

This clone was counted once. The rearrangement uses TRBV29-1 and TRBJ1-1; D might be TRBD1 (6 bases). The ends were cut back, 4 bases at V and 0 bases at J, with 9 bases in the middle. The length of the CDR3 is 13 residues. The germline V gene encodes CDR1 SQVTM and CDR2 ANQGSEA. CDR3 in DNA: TGCAGCGTTGTCAGGGGACTGAACACTGAAGCTTTCTTT. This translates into CSVVRGLNTEAFF.

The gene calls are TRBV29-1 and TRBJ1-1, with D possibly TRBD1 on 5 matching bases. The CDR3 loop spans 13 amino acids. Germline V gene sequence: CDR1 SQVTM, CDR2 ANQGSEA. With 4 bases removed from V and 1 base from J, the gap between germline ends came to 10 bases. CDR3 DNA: TGCAGCGTTGCAGGGTCGAGGAACACTGAAGCTTTCTTT. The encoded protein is CSVAGSRNTEAFF.

CDR3 nucleotide sequence: TGCGCCAGCAGCCAAGATCGGGGCTACAATGAGCAGTTCTTC. Translating it yields CASSQDRGYNEQFF. This chain connects TRBV4-3 to TRBJ2-1, with D perhaps matching TRBD2 (5 bases). In germline, CDR1 is LGHNA, CDR2 YSLEER. Trimming left V 0 bases short and J 3 bases short, with 6 bases between. This CDR3 has 14 residues.

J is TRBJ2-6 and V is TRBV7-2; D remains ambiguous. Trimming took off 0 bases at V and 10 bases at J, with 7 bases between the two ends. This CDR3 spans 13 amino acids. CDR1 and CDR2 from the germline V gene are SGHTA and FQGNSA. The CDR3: CASSLAPLNVLTF. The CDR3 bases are TGTGCCAGCAGCTTAGCGCCCCTAAACGTCCTGACTTTC.

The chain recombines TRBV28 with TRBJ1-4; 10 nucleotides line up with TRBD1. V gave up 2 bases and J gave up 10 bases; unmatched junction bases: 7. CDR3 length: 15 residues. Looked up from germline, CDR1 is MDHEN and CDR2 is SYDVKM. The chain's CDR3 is CASSLAGTGVLKLFF. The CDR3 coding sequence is TGTGCCAGCAGTTTAGCCGGGACAGGGGTTTTAAAACTGTTTTTT.

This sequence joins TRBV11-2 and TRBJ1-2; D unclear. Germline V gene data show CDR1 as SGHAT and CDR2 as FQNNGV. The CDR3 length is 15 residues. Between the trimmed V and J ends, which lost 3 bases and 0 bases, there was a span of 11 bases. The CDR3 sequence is CASSFPLATNYGYTF. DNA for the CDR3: TGTGCCAGCAGCTTCCCCCTCGCGACTAACTATGGCTACACCTTC.

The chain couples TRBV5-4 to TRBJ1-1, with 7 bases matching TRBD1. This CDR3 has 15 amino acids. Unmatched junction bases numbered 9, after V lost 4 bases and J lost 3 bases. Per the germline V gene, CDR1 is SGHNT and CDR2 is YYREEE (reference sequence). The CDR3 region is CASSLQGQIHTEAFF. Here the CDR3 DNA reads TGTGCCAGCAGCCTACAGGGACAGATCCACACTGAAGCTTTCTTT.

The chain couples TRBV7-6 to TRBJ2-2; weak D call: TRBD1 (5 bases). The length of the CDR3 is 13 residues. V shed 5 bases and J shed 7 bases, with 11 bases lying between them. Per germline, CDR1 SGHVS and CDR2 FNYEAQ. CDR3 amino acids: CASSPRGVGELFF. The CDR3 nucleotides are TGTGCCAGCAGCCCAAGGGGCGTCGGGGAGCTGTTTTTT.

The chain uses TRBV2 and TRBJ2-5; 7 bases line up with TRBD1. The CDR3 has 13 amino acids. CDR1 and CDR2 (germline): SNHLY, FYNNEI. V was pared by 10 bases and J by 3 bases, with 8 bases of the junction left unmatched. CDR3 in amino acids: CAIKGDREETQYF. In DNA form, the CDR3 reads TGTGCCATCAAAGGGGACAGAGAAGAGACCCAGTACTTC.

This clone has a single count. CDR3 sequence reads: CAWSPSNTEAFF. CDR3 DNA sequence: TGTGCCTGGAGTCCCAGTAACACTGAAGCTTTCTTT. The rearrangement uses TRBV30 and TRBJ1-1; D is ambiguous. Germline V gene data show CDR1 as GTSNPN and CDR2 as SVGIG (reference sequence). The V gene lost 2 bases and the J gene lost 2 bases, with 6 bases spanning the gap. There are 12 residues in the CDR3.

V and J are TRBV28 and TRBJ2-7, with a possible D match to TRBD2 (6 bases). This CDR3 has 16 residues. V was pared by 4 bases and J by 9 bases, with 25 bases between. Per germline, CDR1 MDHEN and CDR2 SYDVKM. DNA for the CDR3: TGTGCCAGCAGTTCCACAAGAGCTCGGGAGATCGCCGGGCAGTACTTC. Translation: CASSSTRAREIAGQYF.

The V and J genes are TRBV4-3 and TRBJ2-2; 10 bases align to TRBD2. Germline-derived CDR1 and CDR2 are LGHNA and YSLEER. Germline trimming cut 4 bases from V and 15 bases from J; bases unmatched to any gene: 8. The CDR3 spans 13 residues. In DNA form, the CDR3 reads TGCGCCAGCAGCCCGTCACTAGCGGGGTGGTTGTTTTTT. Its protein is CASSPSLAGWLFF.